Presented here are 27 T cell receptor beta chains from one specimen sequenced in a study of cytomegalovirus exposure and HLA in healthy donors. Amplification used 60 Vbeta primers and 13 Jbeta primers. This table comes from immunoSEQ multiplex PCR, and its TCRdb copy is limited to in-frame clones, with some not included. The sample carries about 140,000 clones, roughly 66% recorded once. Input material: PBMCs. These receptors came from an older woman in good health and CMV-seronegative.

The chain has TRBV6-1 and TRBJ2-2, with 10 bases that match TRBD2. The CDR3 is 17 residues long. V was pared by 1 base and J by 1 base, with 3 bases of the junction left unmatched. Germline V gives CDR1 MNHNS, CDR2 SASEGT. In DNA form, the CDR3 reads TGTGCCAGCAGTGAAGGGAGACTAGCGGGGAACACCGGGGAGCTGTTTTTT. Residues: CASSEGRLAGNTGELFF.

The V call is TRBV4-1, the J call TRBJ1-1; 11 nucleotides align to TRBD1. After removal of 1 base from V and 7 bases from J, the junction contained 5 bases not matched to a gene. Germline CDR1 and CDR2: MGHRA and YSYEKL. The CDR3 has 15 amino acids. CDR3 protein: CASSQAGQGGIEAFF. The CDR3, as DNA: TGCGCCAGCAGCCAAGCGGGACAGGGGGGGATTGAAGCTTTCTTT.

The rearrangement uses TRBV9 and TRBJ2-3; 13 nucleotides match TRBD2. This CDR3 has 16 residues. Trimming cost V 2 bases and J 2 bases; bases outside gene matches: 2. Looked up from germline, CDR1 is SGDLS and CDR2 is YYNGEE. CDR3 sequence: CASSVGLAGATDTQYF. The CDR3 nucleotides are TGTGCCAGCAGCGTTGGACTAGCGGGGGCCACAGATACGCAGTATTTT.

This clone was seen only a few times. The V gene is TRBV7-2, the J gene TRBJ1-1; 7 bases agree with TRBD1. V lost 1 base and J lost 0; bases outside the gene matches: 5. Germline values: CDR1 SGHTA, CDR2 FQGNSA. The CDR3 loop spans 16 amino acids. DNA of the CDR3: TGTGCCAGCAGCTTAGTGAGGGACAGCATGAACACTGAAGCTTTCTTT. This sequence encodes CASSLVRDSMNTEAFF.

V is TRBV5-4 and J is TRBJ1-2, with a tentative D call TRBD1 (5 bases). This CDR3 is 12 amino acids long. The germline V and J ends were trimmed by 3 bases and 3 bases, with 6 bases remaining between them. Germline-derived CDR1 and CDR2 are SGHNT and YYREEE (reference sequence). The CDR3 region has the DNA TGTGCCAGCAGCTCGACAGACTATGGCTACACCTTC. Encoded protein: CASSSTDYGYTF.

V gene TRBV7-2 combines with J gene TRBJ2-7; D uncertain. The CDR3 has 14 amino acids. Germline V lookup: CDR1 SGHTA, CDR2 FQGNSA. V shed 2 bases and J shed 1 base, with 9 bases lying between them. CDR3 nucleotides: TGTGCCAGCAGCTTATCTAGTTCTTCCTACGAGCAGTACTTC. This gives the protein CASSLSSSSYEQYF.

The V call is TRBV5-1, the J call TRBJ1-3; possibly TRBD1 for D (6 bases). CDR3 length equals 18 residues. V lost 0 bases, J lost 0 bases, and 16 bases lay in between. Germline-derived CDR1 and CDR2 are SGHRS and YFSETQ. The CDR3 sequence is CASSLDQSRGVSGNTIYF. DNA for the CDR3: TGCGCCAGCAGCTTGGATCAGAGCAGGGGCGTCTCTGGAAACACCATATATTTT.

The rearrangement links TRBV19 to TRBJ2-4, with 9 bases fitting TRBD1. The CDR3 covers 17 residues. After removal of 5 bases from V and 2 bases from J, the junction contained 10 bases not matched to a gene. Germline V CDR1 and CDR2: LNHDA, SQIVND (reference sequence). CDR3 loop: CASSQGTGLGTKNIQYF. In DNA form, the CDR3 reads TGTGCCAGTAGTCAGGGGACAGGGTTAGGGACCAAAAACATTCAGTACTTC. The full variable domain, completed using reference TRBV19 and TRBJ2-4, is DGGITQSPKYLFRKEGQNVTLSCEQNLNHDAMYWYRQDPGQGLRLIYYSQIVNDFQKGDIAEGYSVSREKKESFPLTVTSAQKNPTAFYLCASSQGTGLGTKNIQYFGAGTRLSVL.

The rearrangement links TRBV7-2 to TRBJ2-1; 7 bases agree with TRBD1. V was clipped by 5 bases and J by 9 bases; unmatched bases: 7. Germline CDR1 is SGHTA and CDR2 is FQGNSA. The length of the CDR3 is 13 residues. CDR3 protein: CASSRDSKGEQFF. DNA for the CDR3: TGTGCCAGCAGCCGGGACAGCAAAGGTGAGCAGTTCTTC.

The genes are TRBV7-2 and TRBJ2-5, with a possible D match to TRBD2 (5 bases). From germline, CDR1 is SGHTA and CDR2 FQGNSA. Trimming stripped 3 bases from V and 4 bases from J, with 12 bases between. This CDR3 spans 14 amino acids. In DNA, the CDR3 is TGTGCCAGCAGCTTTCGCGTGGCGGGAGAGACCCAGTACTTC. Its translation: CASSFRVAGETQYF. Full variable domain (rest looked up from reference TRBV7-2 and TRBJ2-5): GAGVSQSPSNKVTEKGKDVELRCDPISGHTALYWYRQSLGQGLEFLIYFQGNSAPDKSGLPSDRFSAERTGGSVSTLTIQRTQQEDSAVYLCASSFRVAGETQYFGPGTRLLVL.

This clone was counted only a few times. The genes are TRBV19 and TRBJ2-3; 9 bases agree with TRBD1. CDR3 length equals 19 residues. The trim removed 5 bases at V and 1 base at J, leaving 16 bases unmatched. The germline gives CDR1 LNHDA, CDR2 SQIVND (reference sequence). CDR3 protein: CASSRLGQGLQIGTDTQYF. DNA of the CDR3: TGTGCCAGTAGTCGCCTGGGACAGGGTTTACAAATAGGCACAGATACGCAGTATTTT.

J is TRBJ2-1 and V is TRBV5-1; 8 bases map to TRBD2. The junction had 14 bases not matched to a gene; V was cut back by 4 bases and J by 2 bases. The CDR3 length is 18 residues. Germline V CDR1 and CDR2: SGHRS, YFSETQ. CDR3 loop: CASSPGLVATFTYNEQFF. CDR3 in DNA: TGCGCCAGCAGCCCGGGACTAGTCGCGACATTTACCTACAATGAGCAGTTCTTC.

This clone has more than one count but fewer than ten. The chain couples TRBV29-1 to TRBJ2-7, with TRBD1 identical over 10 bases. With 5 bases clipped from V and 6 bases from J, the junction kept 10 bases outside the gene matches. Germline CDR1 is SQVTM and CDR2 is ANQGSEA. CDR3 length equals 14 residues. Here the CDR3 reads CSVKPGQGPGEQYF. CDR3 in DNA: TGCAGCGTTAAACCGGGACAGGGGCCTGGCGAGCAGTACTTC.

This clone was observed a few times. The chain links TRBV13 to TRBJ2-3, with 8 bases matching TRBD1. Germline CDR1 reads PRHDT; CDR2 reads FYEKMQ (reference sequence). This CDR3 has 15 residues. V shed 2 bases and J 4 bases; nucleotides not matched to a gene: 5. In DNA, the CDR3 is TGTGCCAGCAGCTTAAGACAGGGGCAGGCAGATACGCAGTATTTT. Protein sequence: CASSLRQGQADTQYF.

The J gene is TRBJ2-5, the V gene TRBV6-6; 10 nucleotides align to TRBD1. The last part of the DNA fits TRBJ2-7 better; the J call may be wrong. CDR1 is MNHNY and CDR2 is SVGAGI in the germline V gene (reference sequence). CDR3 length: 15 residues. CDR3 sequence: CASSYGTGESYEQYF. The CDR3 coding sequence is TGTGCCAGCAGTTACGGGACAGGGGAGTCCTACGAGCAGTACTTC.

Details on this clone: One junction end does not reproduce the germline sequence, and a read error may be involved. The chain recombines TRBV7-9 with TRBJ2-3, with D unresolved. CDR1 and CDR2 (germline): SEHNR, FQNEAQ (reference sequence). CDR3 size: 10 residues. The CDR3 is CASSLSAGNF. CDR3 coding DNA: TGTGCCAGCAGCTTATCAGCAGGCAATTTT.

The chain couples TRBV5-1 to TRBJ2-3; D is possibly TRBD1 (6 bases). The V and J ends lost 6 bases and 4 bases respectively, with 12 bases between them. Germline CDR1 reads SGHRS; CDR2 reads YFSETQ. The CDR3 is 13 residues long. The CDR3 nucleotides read TGCGCCAGCACATTTGGGGGCCCAGATACGCAGTATTTT. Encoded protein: CASTFGGPDTQYF.

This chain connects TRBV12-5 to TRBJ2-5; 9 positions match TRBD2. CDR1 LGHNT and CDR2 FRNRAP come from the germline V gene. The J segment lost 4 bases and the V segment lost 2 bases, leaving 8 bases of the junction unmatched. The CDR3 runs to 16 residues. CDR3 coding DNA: TGTGCTAGTGGTTTGTCCGCGGGGGGGCCGGCAGAGACCCAGTACTTC. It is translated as CASGLSAGGPAETQYF.

The CDR3 loop reads CASSQKASDTQYF. CDR3 sequence (DNA): TGTGCCAGCAGCCAGAAAGCGTCAGATACGCAGTATTTT. This chain uses TRBV7-2 with TRBJ2-3; no reliable D call. V was shortened by 5 bases and J by 4 bases, with 10 bases between the two germline ends. From germline, CDR1 is SGHTA and CDR2 FQGNSA. This CDR3 spans 13 amino acids.

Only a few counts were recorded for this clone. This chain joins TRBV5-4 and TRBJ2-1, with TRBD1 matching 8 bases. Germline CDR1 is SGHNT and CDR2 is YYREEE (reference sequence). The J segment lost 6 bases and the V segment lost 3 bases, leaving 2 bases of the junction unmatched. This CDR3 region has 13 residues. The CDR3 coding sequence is TGTGCCAGCAGCTCAACAGGGGGCAATGAGCAGTTCTTC. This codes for CASSSTGGNEQFF.

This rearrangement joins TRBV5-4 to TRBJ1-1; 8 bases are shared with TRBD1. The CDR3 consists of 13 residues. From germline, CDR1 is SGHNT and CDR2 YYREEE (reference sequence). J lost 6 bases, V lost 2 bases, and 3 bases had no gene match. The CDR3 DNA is TGTGCCAGCAGCTTACAGGGGGAGGCTGAAGCTTTCTTT. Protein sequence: CASSLQGEAEAFF.

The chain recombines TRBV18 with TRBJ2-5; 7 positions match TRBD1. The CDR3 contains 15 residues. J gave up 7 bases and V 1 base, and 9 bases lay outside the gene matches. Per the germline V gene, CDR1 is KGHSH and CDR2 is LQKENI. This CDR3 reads CASSPREGATGTQYF. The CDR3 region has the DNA TGTGCCAGCTCACCACGCGAGGGGGCGACGGGGACCCAGTACTTC.

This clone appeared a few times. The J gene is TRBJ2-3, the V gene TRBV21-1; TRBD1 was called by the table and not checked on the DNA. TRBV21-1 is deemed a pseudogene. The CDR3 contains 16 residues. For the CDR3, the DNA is TGTGCCAGCAGCAAAGCGCCTACAGGGGTCACAGATACGCAGTATTTT. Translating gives CASSKAPTGVTDTQYF.

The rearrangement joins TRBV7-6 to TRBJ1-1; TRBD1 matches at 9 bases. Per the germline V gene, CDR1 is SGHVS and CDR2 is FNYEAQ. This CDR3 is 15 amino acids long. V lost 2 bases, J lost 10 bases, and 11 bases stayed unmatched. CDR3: CASSLMTGGGSGAFF. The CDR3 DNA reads TGTGCCAGCAGCTTAATGACAGGGGGAGGTTCAGGAGCTTTCTTT.

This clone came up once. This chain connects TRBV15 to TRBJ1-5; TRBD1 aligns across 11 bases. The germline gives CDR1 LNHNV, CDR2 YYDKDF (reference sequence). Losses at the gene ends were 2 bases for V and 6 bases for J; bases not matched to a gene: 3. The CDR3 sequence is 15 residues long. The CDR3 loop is CATSRPGTGGQPQHF. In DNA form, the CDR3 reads TGTGCCACCAGCAGACCCGGGACAGGGGGTCAGCCCCAGCATTTT. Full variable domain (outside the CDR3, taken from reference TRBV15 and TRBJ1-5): DAMVIQNPRYQVTQFGKPVTLSCSQTLNHNVMYWYQQKSSQAPKLLFHYYDKDFNNEADTPDNFQSRRPNTSFCFLDIRSPGLGDTAMYLCATSRPGTGGQPQHFGDGTRLSIL.

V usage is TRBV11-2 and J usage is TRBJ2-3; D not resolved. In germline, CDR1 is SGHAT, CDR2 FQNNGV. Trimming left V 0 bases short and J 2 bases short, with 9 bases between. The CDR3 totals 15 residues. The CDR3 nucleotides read TGTGCCAGCAGCTTAGATCCCCTCTCCACAGATACGCAGTATTTT. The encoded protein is CASSLDPLSTDTQYF.

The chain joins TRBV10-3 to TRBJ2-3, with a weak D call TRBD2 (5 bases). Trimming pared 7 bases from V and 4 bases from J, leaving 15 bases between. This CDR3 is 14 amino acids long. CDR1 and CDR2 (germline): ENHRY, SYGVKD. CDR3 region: CAIMRALGADTQYF. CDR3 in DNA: TGTGCCATCATGAGGGCCTTGGGCGCAGATACGCAGTATTTT.